The entry that follows covers one T cell receptor (beta chain) sequence. Per the authors' pipeline: Nucleated cell counts were estimated from reference gene primer amplification. TCRdb's copy holds only in-frame clones and misses some; the assay was immunoSEQ multiplex PCR. D and trimming were read from the DNA, whereas the V and J calls and clone size are those reported in that table. The sample lists about 160,000 clones; just over 90% were seen once. Seattle-derived patients entered the study during active infection and were followed longitudinally. The ends were cut back, 0 bases at V and 4 bases at J, with 9 bases in the middle. The CDR3 spans 13 residues. Germline-derived CDR1 and CDR2 are SQVTM and ANQGSEA. The data were taken from a study of blood T cell repertoires in COVID-19. Whole-study context: Samples representing acute and convalescent COVID-19 were sourced from the United States, Italy and Spain. Sources were T cells, B-cell-depleted T cells, or PBMCs; the material itself was cDNA or gDNA.

The sequencing sample was made of peripheral blood. The clonotype originates from a woman aged 55-69 years with COVID-19, enrolled during active disease. J is TRBJ1-2 and V is TRBV29-1; D is unresolved. CDR3 nucleotide sequence: TGCAGCGTTGAAGACAGTTTTCCCTATGGCTACACCTTC. It yields the protein CSVEDSFPYGYTF.